This is a list of T cell receptor beta chains from one sample in a study of T-cell reconstitution after alpha-beta-depleted transplantation in children. Each CDR3 protein gets one entry after TCRdb re-called the PCR reads with MiXCR. The profile shows over 400,000 distinct CDR3 sequences, around 12% of them singletons. The material was PBMCs from the stem cell graft donor, obtained from the stem cell graft. These receptor sequences come from a human donor who donated a stem cell graft to a child with combined immunodeficiency. CDR3s include the opening cysteine and the closing phenylalanine or tryptophan. Each record gives: V gene, J gene, clone size, D gene, CDR3 DNA, CDR3 protein. The D gene is left open where the match is weak. Clone size, where shown, is once, few, many, or a class for clones that have expanded.

>TRBV7-3|TRBJ2-2|few|-
TGTGCCAGCAGCTTAATTGGCCCCGGGGAGCTGTTTTTT
CASSLIGPGELFF
>TRBV6-2/TRBV6-3|TRBJ2-1|-|TRBD1
TGTGCCAGCAGTTCAGACAGGGGGCGGGAGCAGTTCTTC
CASSSDRGREQFF
>TRBV24-1|TRBJ2-1|-|TRBD2
TGTGGGGCCAGTGATCCCCAAACTAGCGGGCCAAACAATGAGCAGTTCTTC
CGASDPQTSGPNNEQFF
>TRBV5-1|TRBJ2-2|few|-
TGCGCCAGCAGCTTGGGGACAGTGAAGGAGCTGTTTTTT
CASSLGTVKELFF
>TRBV10-3|TRBJ2-3|few|-
TGTGCCATCAGTGATTGGGGGGGGGCCTCAGATACGCAGTATTTT
CAISDWGGASDTQYF
>TRBV7-2|TRBJ1-3|-|-
TGTGCCAGCAGCACGGGACGGAGCTCTGGAAACACCATATATTTT
CASSTGRSSGNTIYF
>TRBV10-3|TRBJ1-2|many|-
TGTGCCATCAGTGACCGGACGGCGCACGGTGGCTACACCTTC
CAISDRTAHGGYTF
>TRBV20-1|TRBJ1-1|-|-
TGCAGTGCTAGAGTCCCCCAGGGGCTGAACACTGAAGCTTTCTTT
CSARVPQGLNTEAFF
>TRBV12-3/TRBV12-4|TRBJ1-2|-|-
TGTGCCAGCAGTTTTTTGCCCCCTGGGGCGGACGGCTACACCTTC
CASSFLPPGADGYTF
>TRBV15|TRBJ2-5|few|-
TGTGCCACCAGTACGAGTGTGGGACTCGAGACCCAGTACTTC
CATSTSVGLETQYF
>TRBV12-3/TRBV12-4|TRBJ2-3|many|TRBD1
TGTGCCAGCAGGGTACAGGGGGCAGGAACGCAGTATTTT
CASRVQGAGTQYF
>TRBV19|TRBJ1-2|few|-
TGTGCCAGTAGTATAGTACGAGGAAGGGGCTACACCTTC
CASSIVRGRGYTF
>TRBV12-3/TRBV12-4|TRBJ2-3|many|-
TGTGCCAGCAGTTTAAGGGCGCAGTATTTT
CASSLRAQYF
>TRBV7-2|TRBJ2-1|many|-
TGTGCCAGCAGCTTTAGCCCCGGTGAGCAGTTCTTC
CASSFSPGEQFF
>TRBV7-9|TRBJ1-6|-|-
TGTGCCAGCAGCTTAGATATCATCGGATCACCCCTCCACTTT
CASSLDIIGSPLHF
>TRBV29-1|TRBJ2-7|few|TRBD1
TGCAGCGTAAAACCGGGACAGGGAGCCTACGAGCAGTACTTC
CSVKPGQGAYEQYF
>TRBV7-3|TRBJ2-6|few|TRBD1
TGTGCCAGCAGCCTAGGACAGGGGGCGTACTCTGGGGCCAACGTCCTGACTTTC
CASSLGQGAYSGANVLTF
>TRBV3-1|TRBJ2-2|-|-
TGTGCCAGCAGCCAACGGCCGAACACCGGGGAGCTGTTTTTT
CASSQRPNTGELFF
>TRBV21-1|TRBJ2-7|-|-
TGTGCCAGCACGCGCGAGATTGCGGGCAGAAACTACGAGCAGTACTTC
CASTREIAGRNYEQYF
>TRBV7-8|TRBJ2-3|many|TRBD2
TGTGCCAGCACCCCGGGGGGGTGGCGAGATACGCAGTATTTT
CASTPGGWRDTQYF
>TRBV10-3|TRBJ2-1|many|-
TGTGCCATCAGTGAAGCGGAGCACTACAATGAGCAGTTCTTC
CAISEAEHYNEQFF
>TRBV4-3|TRBJ2-3|-|-
TGCGCCAGCAGCCAAGAAGGGAGACGCACAGATACGCAGTATTTT
CASSQEGRRTDTQYF
>TRBV27|TRBJ2-1|-|-
TGTGCCAGCAGCACAGGGCCCCGGGCTTACAATGAGCAGTTCTTC
CASSTGPRAYNEQFF
>TRBV12-3/TRBV12-4|TRBJ1-4|few|-
TGTGCCAGCAGTTTCCAGGGGAATAATGAAAAACTGTTTTTT
CASSFQGNNEKLFF
>TRBV5-5|TRBJ2-7|many|-
TGTGCCAGCAGCTTGGAACAGGCAAGCTCCTACGAGCAGTACTTC
CASSLEQASSYEQYF
>TRBV6-1|TRBJ2-7|few|-
TGTGCCAGCAGTCATGGGAGGGACAGGACCGACGAGCAGTACTTC
CASSHGRDRTDEQYF
>TRBV4-3|TRBJ2-4|-|TRBD2
TGCGCCAGCAGCCAAGGGTGGACTAGCGGGGACAAAAACATTCAGTACTTC
CASSQGWTSGDKNIQYF
>TRBV20-1|TRBJ2-1|-|TRBD1
TGCAGTGCGACCCCGCCCCGGACAGGCCACAATGAGCAGTTCTTC
CSATPPRTGHNEQFF
>TRBV5-1|TRBJ1-1|-|TRBD1
TGCGCCAGCAGCTTGTGGGACAGGAACACTGAAGCTTTCTTT
CASSLWDRNTEAFF
>TRBV6-2/TRBV6-3|TRBJ2-1|-|-
TGTGCCAGCTTTGACCGTCGCTCCTACAATGAGCAGTTCTTC
CASFDRRSYNEQFF
>TRBV4-3|TRBJ2-1|once|-
TGCGCCAGCAGTTGGCGGCTCTCCTACAATGAGCAGTTCTTC
CASSWRLSYNEQFF
>TRBV5-6|TRBJ2-1|many|TRBD2
TGTGCCAGCAGGCTCGGGGGGGGCAATGAGCAGTTCTTC
CASRLGGGNEQFF
>TRBV6-5|TRBJ2-5|many|TRBD2
TGTGCCAGCAGTTACCCCGACGGGGGGGAGTGGGAGACCCAGTACTTC
CASSYPDGGEWETQYF
>TRBV13|TRBJ2-2|few|-
TGTGCCAGCAGCTTAGGCCGACTAGTATTGAACACCGGGGAGCTGTTTTTT
CASSLGRLVLNTGELFF
>TRBV12-3/TRBV12-4|TRBJ2-2|many|-
TGTGCCAGCAGTTTCATTGCCGGGGAGCTGTTTTTT
CASSFIAGELFF
>TRBV28|TRBJ1-2|many|TRBD1
TGTGCCAGCCATAGGGGACAGGCTCTCTATGGCTACACCTTC
CASHRGQALYGYTF
>TRBV7-2|TRBJ2-2|few|-
TGTGCCAGCAGCTTAGAGGATCTGTTTATAGCCGGGGAGCTGTTTTTT
CASSLEDLFIAGELFF
>TRBV7-7|TRBJ2-3|few|TRBD2
TGTGCCAGCAGCTCAGGGGCTAGCGGGGACACAGATACGCAGTATTTT
CASSSGASGDTDTQYF
>TRBV28|TRBJ1-5|-|-
TGTGCCAGCAGTTTGGCCTCAGGGGTTTATAGCAATCAGCCCCAGCATTTT
CASSLASGVYSNQPQHF
>TRBV3-1|TRBJ2-5|once|TRBD1
TGTGCCAGCAGTTATGCCGGGACAGGGGGTTGGGAGACCCAGTACTTC
CASSYAGTGGWETQYF
>TRBV2|TRBJ2-7|-|TRBD1
TGTGCCAGCTGCCCGAACTGGGGAAACCGGGACAGGGGGCGGTACGAGCAGTACTTC
CASCPNWGNRDRGRYEQYF
>TRBV6-1|TRBJ2-2|-|-
TGTGCCAGCAGACTCAGGGGTTCGGGCACCGGGGAGCTGTTTTTT
CASRLRGSGTGELFF
>TRBV7-6|TRBJ2-5|-|TRBD2
TGTGCCAGCAGCTCCTCCTTAGCGGGAGGGGGAGAGACCCAGTACTTC
CASSSSLAGGGETQYF
>TRBV20-1|TRBJ1-4|-|-
TGCAGTGCTACCCCTGCGAGGGGGGATACTAATGAAAAACTGTTTTTT
CSATPARGDTNEKLFF
>TRBV7-8|TRBJ2-2|-|-
TGTGCCAGCAGCTTTTTGGGACCCACTTTGCGGGAGCTGTTTTTT
CASSFLGPTLRELFF
>TRBV12-3/TRBV12-4|TRBJ2-1|many|-
TGTGCCAGCAGTTTACTGTGGGCAGAATCCTACAATGAGCAGTTCTTC
CASSLLWAESYNEQFF
>TRBV20-1|TRBJ1-1|many|TRBD1
TGCAGTGCTAGACCAGACAGGGGCACTGAAGCTTTCTTT
CSARPDRGTEAFF
>TRBV9|TRBJ2-1|-|-
TGTGCCAGCAGTACATCATCCGGGACACTAGCCTTGGGTGAGCAGTTCTTC
CASSTSSGTLALGEQFF
>TRBV20-1|TRBJ2-5|-|TRBD2
TGCAGTGCTAGAGGTGGACTAGCGGGGGGGCAAATTAGGGAGACCCAGTACTTC
CSARGGLAGGQIRETQYF
>TRBV24-1|TRBJ2-2|-|-
TGTGGCACCAGTTACGACAGGCCAACCGGGGAGCTGTTTTTT
CGTSYDRPTGELFF
>TRBV7-3|TRBJ1-3|-|-
TGTGCCAGCAGGTGGGGAGACGGAAACACCATATATTTT
CASRWGDGNTIYF
>TRBV9|TRBJ2-1|-|TRBD2
TGTGCCAGCAGCCCTGGGGGGACTAGCGCTTCCAATGAGCAGTTCTTC
CASSPGGTSASNEQFF
>TRBV7-2|TRBJ2-1|few|-
TGTGCCAGCAGCTGGGCCCACAATGAGCAGTTCTTC
CASSWAHNEQFF
>TRBV24-1|TRBJ2-2|-|TRBD2
TGTGCCACCAGTGATCGCACTAGCGGGAGGGGGAACACCGGGGAGCTGTTTTTT
CATSDRTSGRGNTGELFF
>TRBV3-1|TRBJ1-1|few|-
TGTGCCAGCAGCCAAGTGTTACAGGGAACTGAAGCTTTCTTT
CASSQVLQGTEAFF